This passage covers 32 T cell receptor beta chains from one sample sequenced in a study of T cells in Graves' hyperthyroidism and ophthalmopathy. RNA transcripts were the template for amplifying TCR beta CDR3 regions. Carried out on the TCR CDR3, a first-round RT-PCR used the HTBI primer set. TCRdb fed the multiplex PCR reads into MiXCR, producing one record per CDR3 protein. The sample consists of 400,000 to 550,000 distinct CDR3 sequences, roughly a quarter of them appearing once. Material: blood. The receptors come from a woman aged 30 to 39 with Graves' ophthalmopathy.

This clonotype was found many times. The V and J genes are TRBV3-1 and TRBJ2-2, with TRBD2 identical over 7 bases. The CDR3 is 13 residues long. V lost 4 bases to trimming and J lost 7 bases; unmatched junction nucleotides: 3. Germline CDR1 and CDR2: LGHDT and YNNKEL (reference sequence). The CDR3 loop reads CASSRLASGELFF. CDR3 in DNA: TGTGCCAGCAGCCGACTAGCCAGCGGGGAGCTGTTTTTT. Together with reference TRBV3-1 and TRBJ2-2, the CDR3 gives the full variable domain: DTAVSQTPKYLVTQMGNDKSIKCEQNLGHDTMYWYKQDSKKFLKIMFSYNNKELIINETVPNRFSPKSPDKAHLNLHINSLELGDSAVYFCASSRLASGELFFGEGSRLTVL.

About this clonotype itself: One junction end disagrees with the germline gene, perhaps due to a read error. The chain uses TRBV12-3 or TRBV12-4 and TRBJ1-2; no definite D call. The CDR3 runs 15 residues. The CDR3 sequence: CASSLALKVNDGYTF. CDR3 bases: TGTGCCAGCAGTTTAGCCCTGAAGGTTAACGATGGCTACACCTTC.

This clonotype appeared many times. In DNA form, the CDR3 reads TGTGCCAGCAGTTTAGCGCGTCAGTCCTATGGCTACACCTTC. This codes for CASSLARQSYGYTF. The gene calls are TRBV12-3 or TRBV12-4 and TRBJ1-2; D gene uncertain. Between the trimmed V and J ends, which lost 0 bases and 4 bases, there was a span of 9 bases. This CDR3 comprises 14 residues.

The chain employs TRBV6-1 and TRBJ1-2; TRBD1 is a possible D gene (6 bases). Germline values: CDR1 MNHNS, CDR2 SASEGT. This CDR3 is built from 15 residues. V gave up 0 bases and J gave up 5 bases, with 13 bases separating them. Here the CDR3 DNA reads TGTGCCAGCAGTGAAGCAGCGACAGGAGAATATGGCTACACCTTC. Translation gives CASSEAATGEYGYTF.

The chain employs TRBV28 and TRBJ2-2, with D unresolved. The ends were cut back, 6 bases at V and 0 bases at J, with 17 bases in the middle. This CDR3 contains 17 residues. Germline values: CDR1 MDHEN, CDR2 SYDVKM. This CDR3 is CASRKGKANANTGELFF. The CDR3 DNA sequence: TGTGCCAGCAGAAAAGGAAAGGCGAACGCGAACACCGGGGAGCTGTTTTTT.

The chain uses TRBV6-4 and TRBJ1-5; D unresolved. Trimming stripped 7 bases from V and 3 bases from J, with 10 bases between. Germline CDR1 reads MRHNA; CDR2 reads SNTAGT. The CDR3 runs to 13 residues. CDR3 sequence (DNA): TGTGCCAGCACGGAGAGATTCAATCAGCCCCAGCATTTT. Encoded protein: CASTERFNQPQHF.

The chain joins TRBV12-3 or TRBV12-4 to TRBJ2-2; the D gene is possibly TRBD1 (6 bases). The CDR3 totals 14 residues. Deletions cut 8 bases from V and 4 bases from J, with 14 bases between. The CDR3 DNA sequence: TGTGCCAGCCGGCAGGGGCTGGGCACCGGGGAGCTGTTTTTT. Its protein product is CASRQGLGTGELFF.

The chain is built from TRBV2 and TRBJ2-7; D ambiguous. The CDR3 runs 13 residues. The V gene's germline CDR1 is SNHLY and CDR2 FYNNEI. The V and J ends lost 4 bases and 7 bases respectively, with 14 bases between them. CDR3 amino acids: CASSVARTVEQYF. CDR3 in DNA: TGTGCCAGCAGTGTTGCCCGGACCGTGGAGCAGTACTTC.

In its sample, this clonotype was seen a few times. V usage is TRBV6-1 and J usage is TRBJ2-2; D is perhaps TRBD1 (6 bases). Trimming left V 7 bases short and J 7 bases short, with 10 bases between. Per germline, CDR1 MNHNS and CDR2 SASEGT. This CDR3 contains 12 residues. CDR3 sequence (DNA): TGTGCCAGCATCAAGGGGGACGGGGAGCTGTTTTTT. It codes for CASIKGDGELFF.

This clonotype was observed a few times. CDR3 sequence reads: CATSRVAGSNSPLHF. In DNA form, the CDR3 reads TGTGCCACCAGCAGAGTGGCGGGGTCGAATTCACCCCTCCACTTT. The rearrangement joins TRBV15 to TRBJ1-6, with D unresolved. Germline lookup yields CDR1 LNHNV and CDR2 YYDKDF (reference sequence). Trimming pared 1 base from V and 7 bases from J, leaving 11 bases between. The CDR3 is 15 amino acids. The full variable domain, with the rest looked up from reference TRBV15 and TRBJ1-6, is DAMVIQNPRYQVTQFGKPVTLSCSQTLNHNVMYWYQQKSSQAPKLLFHYYDKDFNNEADTPDNFQSRRPNTSFCFLDIRSPGLGDTAMYLCATSRVAGSNSPLHFGNGTRLTVT.

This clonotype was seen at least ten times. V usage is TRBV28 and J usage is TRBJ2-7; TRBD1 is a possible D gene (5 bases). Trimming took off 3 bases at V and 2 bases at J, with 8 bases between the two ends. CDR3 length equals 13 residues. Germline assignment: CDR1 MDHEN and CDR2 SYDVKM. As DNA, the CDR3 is TGTGCCAGCAGTTTTAGACAGACCTACGAGCAGTACTTC. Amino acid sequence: CASSFRQTYEQYF.

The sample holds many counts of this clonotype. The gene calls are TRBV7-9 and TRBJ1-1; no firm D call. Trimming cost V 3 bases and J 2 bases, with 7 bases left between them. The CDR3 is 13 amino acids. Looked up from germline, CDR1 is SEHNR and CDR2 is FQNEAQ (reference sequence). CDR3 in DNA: TGTGCCAGCAGCTTGGTTTTCAACACTGAAGCTTTCTTT. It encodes CASSLVFNTEAFF.

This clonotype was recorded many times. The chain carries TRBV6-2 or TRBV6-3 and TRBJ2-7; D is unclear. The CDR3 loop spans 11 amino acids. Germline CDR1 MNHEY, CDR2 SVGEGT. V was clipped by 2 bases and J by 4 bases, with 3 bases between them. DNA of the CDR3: TGTGCCAGCAGTTACCTGTACGAGCAGTACTTC. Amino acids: CASSYLYEQYF.

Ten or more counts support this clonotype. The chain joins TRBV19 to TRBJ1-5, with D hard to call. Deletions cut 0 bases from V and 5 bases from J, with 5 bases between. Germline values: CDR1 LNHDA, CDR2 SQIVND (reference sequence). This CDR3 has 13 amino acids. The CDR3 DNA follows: TGTGCCAGTAGTATAGATTGGTATCAGCCCCAGCATTTT. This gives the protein CASSIDWYQPQHF. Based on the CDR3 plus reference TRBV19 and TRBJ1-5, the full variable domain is DGGITQSPKYLFRKEGQNVTLSCEQNLNHDAMYWYRQDPGQGLRLIYYSQIVNDFQKGDIAEGYSVSREKKESFPLTVTSAQKNPTAFYLCASSIDWYQPQHFGDGTRLSIL.

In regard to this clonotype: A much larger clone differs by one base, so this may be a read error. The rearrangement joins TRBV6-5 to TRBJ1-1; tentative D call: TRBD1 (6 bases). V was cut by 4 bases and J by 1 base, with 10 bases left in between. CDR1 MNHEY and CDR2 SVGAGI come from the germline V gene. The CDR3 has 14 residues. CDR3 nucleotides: TGTGCCAGCAGTTTTTCGGGACAGAACACTGAAGCTTTCTTT. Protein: CASSFSGQNTEAFF.

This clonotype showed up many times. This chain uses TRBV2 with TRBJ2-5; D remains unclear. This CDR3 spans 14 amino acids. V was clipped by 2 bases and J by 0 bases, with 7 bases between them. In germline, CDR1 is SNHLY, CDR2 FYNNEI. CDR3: CASSESDYQETQYF. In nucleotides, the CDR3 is TGTGCCAGCAGTGAATCGGATTACCAAGAGACCCAGTACTTC.

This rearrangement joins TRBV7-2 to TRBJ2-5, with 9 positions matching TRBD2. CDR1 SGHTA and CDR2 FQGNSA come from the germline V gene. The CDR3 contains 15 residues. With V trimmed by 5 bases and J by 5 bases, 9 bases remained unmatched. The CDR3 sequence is CASSPIAGVGETQYF. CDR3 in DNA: TGTGCCAGCAGCCCTATAGCGGGAGTGGGGGAGACCCAGTACTTC.

The CDR3 spells CASSPTNSPLHF. The DNA for the CDR3 is TGTGCCAGCAGCCCAACGAATTCACCCCTCCACTTT. The V call is TRBV12-3 or TRBV12-4, the J call TRBJ1-6; D is unresolved. V was shortened by 6 bases and J by 7 bases, with 7 bases between the two germline ends. The CDR3 is 12 amino acids.

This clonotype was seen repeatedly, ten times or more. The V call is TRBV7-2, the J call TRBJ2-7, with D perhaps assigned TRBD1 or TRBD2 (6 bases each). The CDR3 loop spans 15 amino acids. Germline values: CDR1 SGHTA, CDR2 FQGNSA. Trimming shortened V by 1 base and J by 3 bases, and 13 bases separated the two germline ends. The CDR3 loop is CASSLGGALRYEQYF. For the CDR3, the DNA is TGTGCCAGCAGCTTAGGGGGGGCCCTTCGCTACGAGCAGTACTTC. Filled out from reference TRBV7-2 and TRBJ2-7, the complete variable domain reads GAGVSQSPSNKVTEKGKDVELRCDPISGHTALYWYRQSLGQGLEFLIYFQGNSAPDKSGLPSDRFSAERTGGSVSTLTIQRTQQEDSAVYLCASSLGGALRYEQYFGPGTRLTVT.

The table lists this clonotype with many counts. The CDR3 sequence: CATEGTGELFF. CDR3 nucleotide sequence: TGTGCCACTGAGGGCACCGGGGAGCTGTTTTTT. The chain has TRBV24-1 and TRBJ2-2, with a tentative D call TRBD2 (5 bases). This CDR3 region has 11 residues. Germline V gives CDR1 KGHDR, CDR2 SFDVKD. Trimming took off 10 bases at V and 4 bases at J, with 6 bases between the two ends.

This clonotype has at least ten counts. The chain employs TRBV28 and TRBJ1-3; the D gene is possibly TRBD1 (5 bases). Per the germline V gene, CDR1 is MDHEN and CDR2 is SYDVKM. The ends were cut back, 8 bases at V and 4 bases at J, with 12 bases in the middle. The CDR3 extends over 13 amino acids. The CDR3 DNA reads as TGTGCCAGCCCGGGGGGGACCGGAAACACCATATATTTT. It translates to CASPGGTGNTIYF. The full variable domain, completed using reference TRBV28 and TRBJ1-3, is DVKVTQSSRYLVKRTGEKVFLECVQDMDHENMFWYRQDPGLGLRLIYFSYDVKMKEKGDIPEGYSVSREKKERFSLILESASTNQTSMYLCASPGGTGNTIYFGEGSWLTVV.

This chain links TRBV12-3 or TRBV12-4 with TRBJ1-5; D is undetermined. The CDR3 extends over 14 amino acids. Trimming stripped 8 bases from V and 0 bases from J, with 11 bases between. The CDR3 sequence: CASGEADSNQPQHF. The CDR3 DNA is TGTGCCAGCGGGGAGGCAGATAGCAATCAGCCCCAGCATTTT.

CDR3: CASRADYNSPLHF. The CDR3 DNA reads as TGTGCCAGCAGGGCGGACTATAATTCACCCCTCCACTTT. The chain links TRBV2 to TRBJ1-6, with no clear D. This CDR3 has 13 amino acids. Germline V lookup: CDR1 SNHLY, CDR2 FYNNEI. Trimming stripped 6 bases from V and 3 bases from J, with 6 bases between.

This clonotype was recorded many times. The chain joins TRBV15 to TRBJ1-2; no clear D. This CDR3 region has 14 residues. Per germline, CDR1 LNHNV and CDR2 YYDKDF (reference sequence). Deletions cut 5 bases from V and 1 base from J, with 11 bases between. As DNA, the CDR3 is TGTGCCACCAGCCACCGCACCCTTAACTATGGCTACACCTTC. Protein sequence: CATSHRTLNYGYTF.

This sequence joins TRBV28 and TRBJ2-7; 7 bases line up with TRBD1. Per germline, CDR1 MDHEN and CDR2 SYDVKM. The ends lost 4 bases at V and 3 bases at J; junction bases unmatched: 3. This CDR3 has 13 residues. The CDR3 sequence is CASSYRGIYEQYF. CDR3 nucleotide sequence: TGTGCCAGCAGTTACAGGGGCATCTACGAGCAGTACTTC.

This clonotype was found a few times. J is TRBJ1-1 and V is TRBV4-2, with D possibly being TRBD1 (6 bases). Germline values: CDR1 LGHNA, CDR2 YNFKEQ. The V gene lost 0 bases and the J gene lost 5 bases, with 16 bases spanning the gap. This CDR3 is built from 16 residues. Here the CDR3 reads CASSQEEGGGGTEAFF. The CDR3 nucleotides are TGTGCCAGCAGCCAAGAAGAAGGGGGGGGTGGTACTGAAGCTTTCTTT.

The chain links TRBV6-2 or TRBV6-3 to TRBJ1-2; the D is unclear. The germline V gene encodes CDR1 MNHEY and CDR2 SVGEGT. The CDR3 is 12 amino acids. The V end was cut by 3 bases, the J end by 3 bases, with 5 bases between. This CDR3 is CASSYPDYGYTF. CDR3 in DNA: TGTGCCAGCAGTTATCCCGACTATGGCTACACCTTC.

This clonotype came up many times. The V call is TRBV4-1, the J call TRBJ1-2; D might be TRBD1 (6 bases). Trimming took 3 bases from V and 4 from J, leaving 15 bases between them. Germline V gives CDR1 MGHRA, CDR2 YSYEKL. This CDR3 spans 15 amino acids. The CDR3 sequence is CASSQGRQVPYGYTF. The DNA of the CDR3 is TGCGCCAGCAGCCAGGGACGACAGGTACCCTATGGCTACACCTTC.

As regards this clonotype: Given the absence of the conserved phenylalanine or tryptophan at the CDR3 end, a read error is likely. The CDR3 nucleotides read TGTGCCAGCAGTTTAAAGGGTGAGAACACTGAGGCTTTCTAT. As protein: CASSLKGENTEAFY. The rearrangement joins TRBV27 to TRBJ1-1; D call uncertain. Germline V gene lookup returns CDR1 MNHEY and CDR2 SMNVEV (reference sequence). The CDR3 totals 14 residues.

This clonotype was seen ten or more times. CDR3 nucleotide sequence: TGTGCCAGCACACCCAATCAGGGGGCTAAAGAGACCCAGTACTTC. It encodes CASTPNQGAKETQYF. The chain has TRBV11-2 and TRBJ2-5, with 8 bases matching TRBD1. CDR1 is SGHAT and CDR2 is FQNNGV in the germline V gene. The CDR3 has 15 residues. V was pared by 7 bases and J by 3 bases, with 10 bases of the junction left unmatched.

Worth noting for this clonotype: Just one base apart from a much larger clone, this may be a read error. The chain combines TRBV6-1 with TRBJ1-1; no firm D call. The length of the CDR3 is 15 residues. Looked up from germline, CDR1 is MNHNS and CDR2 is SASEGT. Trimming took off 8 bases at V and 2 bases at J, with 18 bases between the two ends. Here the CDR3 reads CASGLLEHLNTEAFF. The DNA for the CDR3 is TGTGCCAGCGGCCTCCTTGAACATCTCAACACTGAAGCTTTCTTT.

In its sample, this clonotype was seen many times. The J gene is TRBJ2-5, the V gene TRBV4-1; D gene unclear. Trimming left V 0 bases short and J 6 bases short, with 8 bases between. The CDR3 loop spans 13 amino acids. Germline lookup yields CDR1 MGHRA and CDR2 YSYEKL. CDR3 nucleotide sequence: TGCGCCAGCAGCCAAGATCACGGCCAGACCCAGTACTTC. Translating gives CASSQDHGQTQYF.